This entry is about one TCR beta chain. This sample is drawn from a study of blood T cell repertoires in COVID-19. Here immunoSEQ multiplex PCR was the method, and the copy in TCRdb shows in-frame clones only, minus some. Here the sample spans around 230,000 clones, around 88% being singletons. J lost 3 bases, V lost 0 bases, and 5 bases had no gene match. CDR3 length: 15 amino acids. Germline V gene sequence: CDR1 SGDLS, CDR2 YYNGEE. The TCR sequence derives from a woman in her thirties or forties with acute COVID-19. The chain is built from TRBV9 and TRBJ2-7; the match to TRBD1 covers 8 bases. The sequencing input was PBMCs or T cells enriched from blood (not recorded which). DNA of the CDR3: TGTGCCAGCAGCGTAGGGATGACAGGGGACTACGAGCAGTACTTC. Residues: CASSVGMTGDYEQYF. Full variable domain (rest looked up from reference TRBV9 and TRBJ2-7): DSGVTQTPKHLITATGQRVTLRCSPRSGDLSVYWYQQSLDQGLQFLIQYYNGEERAKGNILERFSAQQFPDLHSELNLSSLELGDSALYFCASSVGMTGDYEQYFGPGTRLTVT.